Listed below are T cell receptor beta chains from one sample, sequenced in a study of control samples from healthy donors and cancer patients. Sequenced by immunoSEQ multiplex PCR; TCRdb stores in-frame clones only, minus some. The data contain about 130,000 clones, about 95% of them seen just once; the ten biggest clones take up around 3.6%. Sequenced material: blood. The receptors were sampled from a young man in good health. The CDR3 runs from the conserved cysteine through the conserved F or W. A D gene is named only where the DNA matches it firmly. Clone size is not always given. Where it is, it says once, few, many or a class for expanded clones.

.	TRBV6-5	TRBD1	TRBJ1-2	TGTGCCAGCAGTTCTCCGGGACAGGGACCCTATGGCTACACCTTC	CASSSPGQGPYGYTF
.	TRBV18	TRBD1	TRBJ2-5	TGTGCCAGCTCACCGGGGACAGAAGAGACCCAGTACTTC	CASSPGTEETQYF
.	TRBV10-3	.	TRBJ1-2	TGTGCCATCAGTGCGAAGGGAAGCTATGGCTACACCTTC	CAISAKGSYGYTF
.	TRBV6-5	.	TRBJ2-3	TGTGCCAGCGGCGGGGCCGCCACAGATACGCAGTATTTT	CASGGAATDTQYF
.	TRBV6-2/TRBV6-3	TRBD2	TRBJ2-1	TGTGCCAGCAGTAAAACGGTAGCGGGGGCTCCTATATACAATGAGCAGTTCTTC	CASSKTVAGAPIYNEQFF
.	TRBV28	.	TRBJ2-7	TGTGCCAGCAGTTTATTCGCTAGATACGAGCAGTACTTC	CASSLFARYEQYF
.	TRBV7-9	.	TRBJ1-1	TGTGCCAGCAGCTTAAACTCTGCGGGGAACACTGAAGCTTTCTTT	CASSLNSAGNTEAFF
.	TRBV29-1	TRBD1	TRBJ2-5	TGCAGCGTTGTCCCCGGGGACAGGGAGGGTTTGTTTCGAGAGACCCAGTACTTC	CSVVPGDREGLFRETQYF
once	TRBV27	TRBD1	TRBJ1-6	TGTGCCAGCAGTTTAGGGACAGGGGGCGCGAATTCACCCCTCCACTTT	CASSLGTGGANSPLHF
.	TRBV7-9	TRBD1	TRBJ1-5	TGTGCCAGCAGCCCCGACAGGGTTGGAAAATTCGGTCAGCCCCAGCATTTT	CASSPDRVGKFGQPQHF
.	TRBV18	TRBD1	TRBJ2-2	TGTGCCAGCTCACGGACAGGGGCCGGCACCGGGGAGCTGTTTTTT	CASSRTGAGTGELFF
.	TRBV12-3/TRBV12-4	TRBD2	TRBJ2-1	TGTGCCAGCAGTGCGGGACCCGGGGGGAAGCAGTTCTTC	CASSAGPGGKQFF
.	TRBV12-5	.	TRBJ2-5	TGTGCTAGTGGTACCGGGGATGCGGAGACCCAGTACTTC	CASGTGDAETQYF
.	TRBV7-2	.	TRBJ2-1	TGTGCCAGCAGCTTACGTGTTCGGACCACGCCCCGTGAGCAGTTCTTC	CASSLRVRTTPREQFF
.	TRBV27	.	TRBJ2-1	TGTGCCAGCAGTCGGGCCAGTAGGTACAATGAGCAGTTCTTC	CASSRASRYNEQFF
once	TRBV2	.	TRBJ1-3	TGTGCCAGCAAGGCAGACGCGGGAAACACCATATATTTT	CASKADAGNTIYF
.	TRBV28	.	TRBJ1-3	TGTGCCAGCAGTTCAGGTAGCTCTGGAAACACCATATATTTT	CASSSGSSGNTIYF
.	TRBV30	.	TRBJ2-7	TGTGCCTGGAGGTCAGGGAGGAGCTCCTACGAGCAGTACTTC	CAWRSGRSSYEQYF
.	TRBV19	.	TRBJ2-2	TGTGCCAGTAGGACCCGGGGTGGGCACCGGGGAGCTGTTTTT	CASRTRGGHRGAVF
.	TRBV4-1	.	TRBJ2-7	TGCGCCAGCAGCCATGGCCCAGTAAGTTACGAGCAGTACTTC	CASSHGPVSYEQYF
.	TRBV10-1	TRBD2	TRBJ2-5	TGCGCCAGCAGTGAGACAGCGGGGGGCCAGGAGACCCAGTACTTC	CASSETAGGQETQYF
.	TRBV7-9	.	TRBJ2-7	TGTGCCAGCAGCCCCACAGGAGTCGAGCAGTACTTC	CASSPTGVEQYF
.	TRBV10-3	TRBD1	TRBJ1-1	TGTGCCATCAGTGAGCAACCGGGACAGAGGGAAAACACTGAAGCTTTCTTT	CAISEQPGQRENTEAFF
many	TRBV4-1	.	TRBJ1-6	TGCGCCAGCGGGCTTTCACCCCTCCACTTT	CASGLSPLHF
.	TRBV7-2	.	TRBJ1-1	TGTGCCAGCAGCTATGGAGGCACTGAAGCTTTCTTT	CASSYGGTEAFF
.	TRBV19	.	TRBJ1-5	TGTGCCAGTAGTATCCCGGGGGGCAATCAGCCCCAGCATTTT	CASSIPGGNQPQHF
.	TRBV6-2/TRBV6-3	TRBD1	TRBJ2-5	TGTGCCAGCAGTTATAGCCGAGGGACAGGGTTGATGGCAGAGACCCAGTACTTC	CASSYSRGTGLMAETQYF
.	TRBV11-2	.	TRBJ2-1	TGTGCCAGCAGCTTAGATGGCCTATCAAAGGGGGGGCTTGTAAGGAATGAGCAGTTCTTC	CASSLDGLSKGGLVRNEQFF
.	TRBV4-2	.	TRBJ2-7	TGTGCCAGCAGGTTAGGAGGAAACGAGCAGTACTTC	CASRLGGNEQYF
.	TRBV5-4	.	TRBJ1-2	TGTGCCAGCAGCCCTGAGGGGTACTATGGCTACACCTTC	CASSPEGYYGYTF
.	TRBV19	TRBD1	TRBJ1-1	TGTGCCAGTAGCAGACAGGGGAACACTGAAGCTTTCTTT	CASSRQGNTEAFF
.	TRBV7-2	TRBD1	TRBJ2-7	TGTGCCAGCAGCTTAAACGGACAGGAAGGTCTCGAGCAGTACTTC	CASSLNGQEGLEQYF
.	TRBV11-2	TRBD2	TRBJ2-7	TGTGCCAGCAGCTTCGCTAGCGGGAGTTCCTACGAGCAGTACTTC	CASSFASGSSYEQYF
.	TRBV4-3	.	TRBJ1-5	TGCGCCAGCAGCCAAGAATGGGTTCGGCGCTACAATCAGCCCCAGCATTTT	CASSQEWVRRYNQPQHF
.	TRBV13	TRBD1	TRBJ1-3	TGTGCCAGCAGCTTCGGGACAGGGGTTGGAAACACCATATATTTT	CASSFGTGVGNTIYF
.	TRBV19	.	TRBJ1-1	TGTGCCAGTAATGTAGGCACTGAAGCTTTCTTT	CASNVGTEAFF
once	TRBV20-1	.	TRBJ1-5	TGCAGTGCTAGTATGGGGGGCAGCGGCGGCAATCAGCCCCAGCATTTT	CSASMGGSGGNQPQHF
.	TRBV6-2/TRBV6-3	.	TRBJ2-1	TGTGCCAGCAGCCCCACCGGCGGGGAGGCCTACAATGAGCAGTTCTTC	CASSPTGGEAYNEQFF
.	TRBV5-1	.	TRBJ1-2	TGCGCCAGCAGCTTGGACAGCAACTATGGCTACACCTTC	CASSLDSNYGYTF
few	TRBV9	TRBD1	TRBJ2-7	TGTGCCAGCAGCGCTGGGACAGGGGGCTACGAGCAGTACTTC	CASSAGTGGYEQYF
.	TRBV9	.	TRBJ2-7	TGTGCCAGCAGCCCCCGACAGGCTACCTACGAGCAGTACTTC	CASSPRQATYEQYF
.	TRBV5-1	TRBD1	TRBJ2-1	TGCGCCAGCAGCTTGGGCCGGACAGGATACAATGAGCAGTTCTTC	CASSLGRTGYNEQFF
.	TRBV7-2	.	TRBJ2-1	TGTGCCAGCACCCTTAGCACGATTCGTCACAATGAGCAGTTCTTC	CASTLSTIRHNEQFF
.	TRBV2	.	TRBJ1-2	TGTGCCAGCAGGAAGGGTTCGGTGCGGCATGGCTACACCTTC	CASRKGSVRHGYTF
.	TRBV7-2	TRBD1	TRBJ1-1	TGTGCCAGCAGCCCGCGACAGGGGTTAAGCCTTAACACTGAAGCTTTCTTT	CASSPRQGLSLNTEAFF
.	TRBV28	TRBD1	TRBJ1-1	TGTGCCAGCAGACTAGACAGGGGGCGGACTGAAGCTTTCTTT	CASRLDRGRTEAFF
.	TRBV2	.	TRBJ1-5	TGTGCCAGCAGTGCCGAGGGGCGCAATCAGCCCCAGCATTTT	CASSAEGRNQPQHF
once	TRBV6-2/TRBV6-3	TRBD2	TRBJ2-3	TGTGCCAGCAGGCCTATAGCGGGGGGGCCCGGAGATACGCAGTATTTT	CASRPIAGGPGDTQYF
.	TRBV5-6	.	TRBJ1-3	TGTGCCAGCAGCCCCCCGCCTCAGGGAAGTTTAGCTGGAAACACCATATATTTT	CASSPPPQGSLAGNTIYF
.	TRBV4-3	.	TRBJ1-1	TGCGCCAGCAGCCGGATCGCGGGACACCTGAACACTGAAGCTTTCTTT	CASSRIAGHLNTEAFF
.	TRBV6-5	.	TRBJ2-5	TGTGCCAGCAGTTACAGGCGCACTAGCTTCCAAGAGACCCAGTACTTC	CASSYRRTSFQETQYF
.	TRBV30	TRBD1	TRBJ1-6	TGTGCCTGGACAGGGGGTGATTCACCCCTCCACTTT	CAWTGGDSPLHF
once	TRBV28	.	TRBJ1-2	TGTGCCAGCGGATACAGGGAGAGAGGCTACACCTTC	CASGYRERGYTF
.	TRBV3-1/TRBV3-2	.	TRBJ2-7	TGTGCCAGCAGCCCGCAGGGTTCCCACTACGAGCAGTACTTC	CASSPQGSHYEQYF
.	TRBV7-2	TRBD1	TRBJ1-1	TGTGCCAGCAGCTTGACAGGGGGCAACACTGAAGCTTTCTTT	CASSLTGGNTEAFF
few	TRBV9	.	TRBJ2-7	TGTGCCAGCAGCGTAGGGGTTCTCTCGGGGGCCTACGAGCAGTACTTC	CASSVGVLSGAYEQYF
.	TRBV15	.	TRBJ2-1	TGTGCCACCAGCAGTCAGCTAGGGTGGAATGAGCAGTTCTTC	CATSSQLGWNEQFF